In its sample, the clone carrying this TCR beta chain was seen once. Germline loops: CDR1 KGHSH, CDR2 LQKENI. J lost 3 bases, V lost 6 bases, and 4 bases had no gene match. The CDR3 consists of 13 residues. The sample belongs to a study of blood T cell repertoires in COVID-19. Donors in Cohort 3 who had recovered were those with two negative PCRs, healthcare professional clearance, or resolution of their symptoms. Study processing details: Reference gene primer amplification gave nucleated cell count estimates. Measured with immunoSEQ multiplex PCR; TCRdb has only the in-frame clones, and not every one. D and trimming were read from the DNA, whereas the V and J calls and clone size are those reported in that table. This sample has fewer than 200,000 clones, with roughly 88% found just once.

The rearrangement links TRBV18 to TRBJ1-2; the match to TRBD1 covers 7 bases. The sequencing input was PBMCs or T cells enriched from blood (not recorded which). The receptor was isolated from a young woman who had recovered from COVID-19. The CDR3: CASSHGQDYGYTF. DNA of the CDR3: TGTGCCAGCTCTCACGGACAGGACTATGGCTACACCTTC.